This T cell receptor beta chain was retrieved from a study of technical replicates of blood from a handful of donors. The CDR3 consists of 14 residues. Germline trimming cut 5 bases from V and 3 bases from J; bases unmatched to any gene: 7. CDR1 MNHEY and CDR2 SMNVEV come from the germline V gene (reference sequence). Some clones are missing from TCRdb's copy, which holds only in-frame ones; the method was immunoSEQ multiplex PCR. The sample holds around 80,000 clones, about nine tenths seen once. This clonotype was sampled from a human donor in good health. The V gene is TRBV27, the J gene TRBJ2-7; 7 nucleotides align to TRBD1. Sequencing used T cells isolated from PBMCs. The CDR3, as DNA: TGTGCCAGCAGTGCCCCGGGACAGTACTACGAGCAGTACTTC. It codes for CASSAPGQYYEQYF.